These 30 T cell receptor beta chains originate from one sample sequenced in a study of identifying expanded T cells in peripheral blood. Sequenced by immunoSEQ multiplex PCR; TCRdb stores in-frame clones only, minus some. The table has some 99,000 clones, 88% seen once. The specimen was blood. These receptors all stem from a person between 18 and 70 years old in good health.

Written as DNA, the CDR3 is TGTGCCAGCAGTCCCGAGCGGGGTGGCTCCTACAATGAGCAGTTCTTC. It codes for CASSPERGGSYNEQFF. V usage is TRBV28 and J usage is TRBJ2-1; 7 bases align to TRBD2. Per the germline V gene, CDR1 is MDHEN and CDR2 is SYDVKM. This CDR3 has 16 residues. J gave up 0 bases and V 5 bases, and 7 bases lay outside the gene matches.

This chain uses TRBV28 with TRBJ2-4; 14 bases align to TRBD2. The J segment lost 8 bases and the V segment lost 10 bases, leaving 10 bases of the junction unmatched. The CDR3 runs to 15 residues. The V gene's germline CDR1 is MDHEN and CDR2 SYDVKM. CDR3 nucleotide sequence: TGTGCCACGGGACTAGCGGGAGCTGGAAGGGACATTCAGTACTTC. It is translated as CATGLAGAGRDIQYF.

This rearrangement joins TRBV5-4 to TRBJ2-7, with 7 nucleotides matching TRBD1. From germline, CDR1 is SGHNT and CDR2 YYREEE (reference sequence). V shed 4 bases, J shed 2 bases, and the junction held 6 bases outside the gene matches. The CDR3 is made up of 14 amino acids. The CDR3 DNA is TGTGCCAGCAGCCCCGGGACAGAAACCTACGAGCAGTACTTC. Translated, it gives CASSPGTETYEQYF.

The chain has TRBV5-6 and TRBJ1-2; D may be TRBD1 (6 bases). In germline, CDR1 is SGHDT, CDR2 YYEEEE. Trimming stripped 0 bases from V and 4 bases from J, with 13 bases between. The CDR3 is made up of 15 amino acids. The CDR3 bases are TGTGCCAGCAGCTTGGCCAGACAGGAGGGCTATGGCTACACCTTC. Its translation is CASSLARQEGYGYTF. The full variable domain, rest sourced from reference TRBV5-6 and TRBJ1-2, is DAGVTQSPTHLIKTRGQQVTLRCSPKSGHDTVSWYQQALGQGPQFIFQYYEEEERQRGNFPDRFSGHQFPNYSSELNVNALLLGDSALYLCASSLARQEGYGYTFGSGTRLTVV.

V and J are TRBV10-1 and TRBJ1-2, with TRBD1 identical over 11 bases. In germline, CDR1 is WNHNN, CDR2 SYGVQD (reference sequence). Unmatched junction bases numbered 13, after V lost 6 bases and J lost 4 bases. The CDR3 sequence is 17 residues long. The CDR3: CASSDRDRGAAGYGYTF. DNA of the CDR3: TGCGCCAGCAGCGACCGGGACAGGGGGGCTGCTGGCTATGGCTACACCTTC.

The V gene is TRBV28, the J gene TRBJ2-7; D uncertain. Germline V gene lookup returns CDR1 MDHEN and CDR2 SYDVKM. The V end was cut by 7 bases, the J end by 0 bases, with 10 bases between. The CDR3 contains 13 residues. In DNA form, the CDR3 reads TGTGCCAGCAAACTGAAGAGCTCCTACGAGCAGTACTTC. Protein sequence: CASKLKSSYEQYF.

The chain carries TRBV6-1 and TRBJ1-3; no reliable D call. The CDR3 is 15 amino acids. Germline CDR1 MNHNS, CDR2 SASEGT. The V and J ends lost 2 bases and 4 bases respectively, with 12 bases between them. The CDR3 DNA reads TGTGCCAGCAGTGAACGGGATACGGGGGGAAACACCATATATTTT. It translates to CASSERDTGGNTIYF.

The V gene is TRBV7-2, the J gene TRBJ2-1, with D unresolved. With 8 bases removed from V and 6 bases from J, the gap between germline ends came to 14 bases. The CDR3 spans 13 residues. Germline CDR1 reads SGHTA; CDR2 reads FQGNSA. Written as DNA, the CDR3 is TGTGCCAGCCAGGATCCTCAAGGCAATGAGCAGTTCTTC. Translated, it gives CASQDPQGNEQFF.

The chain couples TRBV28 to TRBJ2-1, with D perhaps matching TRBD2 (5 bases). Germline CDR1 and CDR2: MDHEN and SYDVKM. This CDR3 has 13 amino acids. V was clipped by 8 bases and J by 10 bases, with 18 bases between them. The DNA for the CDR3 is TGTGCCAGCTTTAGGTCTAGCCCCATCGAGCAGTTCTTC. It is translated as CASFRSSPIEQFF.

The rearrangement links TRBV11-1 to TRBJ2-5, with 10 bases lining up with TRBD1. With V trimmed by 6 bases and J by 4 bases, 5 bases remained unmatched. The germline V gene encodes CDR1 SGHAT and CDR2 FQDESV (reference sequence). The CDR3 is 14 amino acids. The CDR3 sequence: CASRAGTGVETQYF. CDR3 DNA: TGTGCCAGCAGGGCCGGGACAGGGGTAGAGACCCAGTACTTC.

This sequence joins TRBV6-5 and TRBJ2-7, with 8 bases that match TRBD2. After removal of 6 bases from V and 2 bases from J, the junction contained 6 bases not matched to a gene. This CDR3 is built from 14 residues. Germline-derived CDR1 and CDR2 are MNHEY and SVGAGI. CDR3 loop: CASSPSGGPYEQYF. As DNA, the CDR3 is TGTGCCAGCAGCCCGAGCGGGGGTCCCTACGAGCAGTACTTC.

The chain recombines TRBV6-1 with TRBJ1-5; no clear D gene. The V end was cut by 2 bases, the J end by 3 bases, with 11 bases between. The CDR3 length is 15 residues. From germline, CDR1 is MNHNS and CDR2 SASEGT. Here the CDR3 reads CASSETGHYNQPQHF. The CDR3 bases are TGTGCCAGCAGTGAAACCGGTCACTACAATCAGCCCCAGCATTTT.

The chain has TRBV28 and TRBJ2-7; 9 bases are shared with TRBD1. V shed 5 bases, J shed 6 bases, and the junction held 11 bases outside the gene matches. This CDR3 is 15 amino acids long. CDR1 MDHEN and CDR2 SYDVKM come from the germline V gene. This CDR3 is CASSPPGTGRVEQYF. As DNA, the CDR3 is TGTGCCAGCAGTCCTCCTGGGACAGGGCGAGTCGAGCAGTACTTC.

In regard to this clone: The junction departs from germline at one end; a sequencing error may be responsible. The chain combines TRBV6-6 with TRBJ1-5, with D maybe TRBD1 (5 bases). Germline CDR1 reads MNHNY; CDR2 reads SVGAGI (reference sequence). The CDR3 is 15 amino acids. CDR3 residues: CASSESPGTDQPQHF. The CDR3 DNA sequence: TGCGCCAGCAGTGAGTCTCCGGGGACGGATCAGCCCCAGCATTTT.

The chain has TRBV10-3 and TRBJ2-7; D is perhaps TRBD2 (5 bases). V shed 7 bases and J shed 3 bases, with 16 bases lying between them. Germline CDR1 is ENHRY and CDR2 is SYGVKD. CDR3 length: 14 amino acids. CDR3 protein: CAINLAPEGYEQYF. In DNA, the CDR3 is TGTGCCATCAATCTAGCTCCAGAGGGCTACGAGCAGTACTTC.

The chain is built from TRBV27 and TRBJ2-1; D is ambiguous. This CDR3 comprises 15 residues. Germline CDR1 MNHEY, CDR2 SMNVEV (reference sequence). V was cut by 0 bases and J by 5 bases, with 11 bases left in between. CDR3 in amino acids: CASSLSARRDNEQFF. In DNA form, the CDR3 reads TGTGCCAGCAGTTTATCGGCTAGAAGGGACAATGAGCAGTTCTTC.

The chain joins TRBV5-4 to TRBJ2-3; D ambiguous. This CDR3 is 14 amino acids long. Trimming left V 0 bases short and J 0 bases short, with 5 bases between. The germline CDR1 and CDR2 sequences are SGHNT and YYREEE (reference sequence). The CDR3 is CASSLVGSTDTQYF. CDR3 DNA sequence: TGTGCCAGCAGCTTGGTCGGCAGCACAGATACGCAGTATTTT.

The V call is TRBV7-9, the J call TRBJ1-4, with D unresolved. The CDR3 is made up of 16 amino acids. The germline V gene has CDR1 SEHNR and CDR2 FQNEAQ (reference sequence). Trimming stripped 1 base from V and 0 bases from J, with 9 bases between. The CDR3 loop is CASSLDPTPTNEKLFF. In nucleotides, the CDR3 is TGTGCCAGCAGCTTAGACCCGACACCAACTAATGAAAAACTGTTTTTT.

The rearrangement links TRBV28 to TRBJ2-2; TRBD1 agrees at 10 bases. CDR3 length: 17 residues. The V and J ends lost 6 bases and 6 bases, in that order; junction bases with no gene match: 13. Per the germline V gene, CDR1 is MDHEN and CDR2 is SYDVKM. The CDR3 coding sequence is TGTGCCAGCAGCTTGTCACCGGGGACAGGGGCCTCCGGGGAGCTGTTTTTT. Protein: CASSLSPGTGASGELFF.

V and J are TRBV19 and TRBJ1-4; D gene ambiguous. The length of the CDR3 is 14 residues. The V gene lost 5 bases and the J gene lost 0 bases, with 7 bases spanning the gap. Germline V gene lookup returns CDR1 LNHDA and CDR2 SQIVND (reference sequence). CDR3 sequence: CASSETTTNEKLFF. The CDR3 bases are TGTGCCAGTAGTGAGACAACAACTAATGAAAAACTGTTTTTT.

In this sample, this clone turned up once. The chain links TRBV6-1 to TRBJ2-7; D ambiguous. CDR1 and CDR2 (germline): MNHNS, SASEGT. V shed 1 base and J shed 3 bases, with 4 bases lying between them. This CDR3 has 12 residues. CDR3 sequence reads: CASSEVIYEQYF. The CDR3 DNA reads TGTGCCAGCAGTGAAGTAATCTACGAGCAGTACTTC.

This chain uses TRBV5-4 with TRBJ2-1; unclear D gene. V lost 0 bases and J 4 bases, leaving 8 bases between the germline ends. The CDR3 runs 14 residues. CDR1 is SGHNT, CDR2 YYREEE, per germline (reference sequence). In DNA form, the CDR3 reads TGTGCCAGCAGCTTGGTTGGCTATTACAATGAGCAGTTCTTC. This translates into CASSLVGYYNEQFF.

The rearrangement joins TRBV2 to TRBJ1-1, with 9 positions matching TRBD1. The length of the CDR3 is 16 residues. The V segment lost 3 bases and the J segment 6 bases; nucleotides outside the gene matches: 11. Germline V gene lookup returns CDR1 SNHLY and CDR2 FYNNEI. In DNA form, the CDR3 reads TGTGCCAGCAGTGAGGGAATGTTAGGGACAGGGTCTGAAGCTTTCTTT. Its translation: CASSEGMLGTGSEAFF.

The chain combines TRBV2 with TRBJ1-5, with D uncertain. Per the germline V gene, CDR1 is SNHLY and CDR2 is FYNNEI. The CDR3 sequence is 14 residues long. The V end was cut by 6 bases, the J end by 0 bases, with 9 bases between. The CDR3 region has the DNA TGTGCCAGCAGAACAGAGCCTAGCAATCAGCCCCAGCATTTT. The encoded protein is CASRTEPSNQPQHF.

This chain connects TRBV7-2 to TRBJ2-1; 13 positions match TRBD2. The CDR3 runs 15 residues. The germline CDR1 and CDR2 sequences are SGHTA and FQGNSA. V was clipped by 5 bases and J by 6 bases; unmatched bases: 4. CDR3 nucleotide sequence: TGTGCCAGCAGCCTTCGACTAGCGGGGGGCAATGAGCAGTTCTTC. It yields the protein CASSLRLAGGNEQFF. The full variable domain, with the rest looked up from reference TRBV7-2 and TRBJ2-1, is GAGVSQSPSNKVTEKGKDVELRCDPISGHTALYWYRQSLGQGLEFLIYFQGNSAPDKSGLPSDRFSAERTGGSVSTLTIQRTQQEDSAVYLCASSLRLAGGNEQFFGPGTRLTVL.

V gene TRBV20-1 combines with J gene TRBJ2-1, with D perhaps matching TRBD2 (5 bases). The CDR3 sequence is 11 residues long. CDR1 is DFQATT and CDR2 is SNEGSKA in the germline V gene (reference sequence). Trimming removed 8 bases at V and 1 base at J, with 6 bases between. The CDR3 is CSWTSYNEQFF. In nucleotides, the CDR3 is TGCAGTTGGACTTCCTACAATGAGCAGTTCTTC.

This clone was seen a single time. This chain uses TRBV28 with TRBJ2-1; no reliable D call. Between the trimmed V and J ends, which lost 5 bases and 13 bases, there was a span of 18 bases. From germline, CDR1 is MDHEN and CDR2 SYDVKM. The CDR3 covers 13 residues. The CDR3 sequence is CASSTATKFNQFF. The CDR3 DNA is TGTGCCAGCAGTACCGCCACGAAATTCAACCAGTTCTTC.

The chain has TRBV5-1 and TRBJ2-1; the D gene is possibly TRBD2 (5 bases). Germline assignment: CDR1 SGHRS and CDR2 YFSETQ. The CDR3 loop spans 13 amino acids. Deletions cut 4 bases from V and 4 bases from J, with 9 bases between. CDR3 region: CASSMGGYNEQFF. The CDR3 region has the DNA TGCGCCAGCAGCATGGGCGGGTACAATGAGCAGTTCTTC.

The rearrangement uses TRBV2 and TRBJ2-7; TRBD2 is a possible D gene (6 bases). This CDR3 spans 12 amino acids. V lost 7 bases, J lost 7 bases, and 14 bases lay in between. Germline loops: CDR1 SNHLY, CDR2 FYNNEI. CDR3 sequence reads: CASTKDRGEQYF. As DNA, the CDR3 is TGTGCCAGCACTAAAGACCGGGGGGAGCAGTACTTC.

The chain has TRBV30 and TRBJ1-6; D perhaps matches TRBD1 (5 bases). CDR3 size: 15 residues. V was clipped by 0 bases and J by 5 bases, with 11 bases between them. Germline V lookup: CDR1 GTSNPN, CDR2 SVGIG (reference sequence). Here the CDR3 DNA reads TGTGCCTGGAGTGTACGGGGGAGGAATAATTCACCCCTCCACTTT. Translating gives CAWSVRGRNNSPLHF.